The sequence of this T cell receptor beta chain was determined in a study of spatial heterogeneity in lung cancer (dated by TCRdb to between 2018 and 2020). Concerning the study at large: More beta-chain than alpha-chain transcripts were consistently detected, likely reflecting higher beta-chain transcript abundance. In non-small cell lung cancer, the study made a quantitative comparison of TCR alpha and beta repertoires among multiple tumor regions, matched nontumor lung and blood. Both alpha and beta chains were TCR-sequenced in samples taken at surgery, namely 220 tumor regions, 62 to 70 matched nontumor lung samples and 50 to 60 PBMC samples. Nonsynonymous mutation counts, determined by whole-exome sequencing of tumor tissue, were related to features of the TCR repertoire. In the raw uncorrected reads, each unique combination of TCR and UMI appeared more than ten times on average. General study outcomes and caveats: Ubiquitous expanded tumor TCRs were detected in blood more often at tumor resection than at routine follow-up. Confirming at a functional level the hypothesis that regional TCRs recognize regional mutations was considered to require additional single-cell paired TCR alpha and beta sequencing.

The sample's time point label, in plain terms: sample taken at primary tumor resection. The donors were 65 to 90 patients from the lung TRACERx cohort who had early-stage, untreated non-small cell lung cancer. TCR sequencing used whole RNA extracted from tumor and nontumor lung tissue, or from cryopreserved PBMC samples, without cell sorting. A patient was chosen for TCR sequencing only when enough RNA was available from at least two tumor regions. Libraries were prepared through 5' RACE. Sequencer: NextSeq 500. In the TCR library protocol, a unique molecular identifier was attached to each TCR cDNA molecule so that PCR and sequencing errors could be corrected. Under the source paper's analysis protocol: Decombinator tools were used for TCR identification, UMI-based error correction and CDR3 extraction. TCRs above a frequency of 2 per 1,000, corresponding to the top 1% of the tumor frequency distribution, were defined as expanded. Renyi diversity was computed with the R vegan package after each repertoire had been subsampled 100 times to 5,000 TCRs. CDR3 similarity networks were built from amino acid triplet string-kernel similarity, with CDR3s being connected when pairwise similarity was above 0.82. Using fastp trimming at Q25 and MiXCR clonotype assembly, TCRdb reanalyzed the public sequencing data and kept in-frame beta chains. Rows with a matching CDR3 protein are joined into one entry that keeps the most common DNA and genes. The V and J calls and clone size are TCRdb's, not the authors'. Recorded for this sample are tens of thousands of distinct CDR3 sequences; around 7.5% of them occurred a single time. Of the sample, 28% is held by the ten largest clones.

This clonotype was recorded a few times. Its recognized antigen is unknown. No base quality values were provided; no much bigger clone lies one nucleotide off. From the cysteine through the phenylalanine, the CDR3 covers 14 amino acids. The sequence is cut down to CDR3 DNA, 42 bases in frame from base 1. V drops 6 bases and J drops 1 base, leaving 14 bases in between. CDR1 and CDR2, looked up from the germline V gene (reference sequence), are DFQATT and SNEGSKA. The TCR sequence derives from a male donor with early-stage non-small cell lung cancer. The chain is assembled from TRBV20-1 and TRBJ2-3, with an unclear D gene assignment. Specimen: PBMCs, collected at surgery. The sequence in DNA is TGCAGTGCCCAAGAATCGATCGGCACAGATACGCAGTATTTT. It translates to CSAQESIGTDTQYF.